Below are 19 T cell receptor beta chains sequenced from a single sample in a study of T cells after yellow fever vaccination. TCRdb itself ran the 5' RACE reads through MiXCR, one entry per CDR3 protein. This repertoire shows about 340,000 distinct CDR3 sequences, about an eighth found once; its top ten account for more than 3%. Material: CD4+ T cells sorted from PBMCs, obtained 15 days after the yellow fever booster vaccination. The receptors come from a man younger than 30 who received the YFV17D yellow fever vaccine.

The V and J genes are TRBV19 and TRBJ1-2; D is unresolved. V lost 5 bases to trimming and J lost 2 bases, with 12 bases between them. The CDR3 spans 14 residues. Germline values: CDR1 LNHDA, CDR2 SQIVND (reference sequence). In DNA form, the CDR3 reads TGTGCCAGTAGTCTCAGCCCCCGAAACTATGGCTACACCTTC. It codes for CASSLSPRNYGYTF.

J is TRBJ2-5 and V is TRBV7-2; D gene uncertain. The CDR3 contains 13 residues. V was pared by 3 bases and J by 5 bases, with 10 bases between. Germline values: CDR1 SGHTA, CDR2 FQGNSA. The CDR3 sequence is CASSFNGRETQYF. The DNA for the CDR3 is TGTGCCAGCAGCTTCAACGGCCGGGAGACCCAGTACTTC.

This clonotype was detected only a few times. The rearrangement uses TRBV6-7 and TRBJ2-4; D call uncertain. TRBV6-7 is designated an ORF whose function remains uncertain. This CDR3 is built from 15 residues. The V end lost 0 bases, the J end lost 7 bases, and 13 bases lay between the germline ends. The CDR3 is CASSYSGPAWNIQYF. The CDR3, as DNA: TGTGCCAGCAGTTACTCCGGCCCTGCTTGGAACATTCAGTACTTC.

V gene TRBV7-9 combines with J gene TRBJ1-6; 8 bases align to TRBD1. CDR3 length equals 15 residues. The germline gives CDR1 SEHNR, CDR2 FQNEAQ (reference sequence). Trimming cost V 1 base and J 7 bases; bases outside gene matches: 3. The CDR3 region is CASSLGTGSNSPLHF. For the CDR3, the DNA is TGTGCCAGCAGCTTAGGGACAGGGTCCAATTCACCCCTCCACTTT. The full variable domain, rest sourced from reference TRBV7-9 and TRBJ1-6, is DTGVSQNPRHKITKRGQNVTFRCDPISEHNRLYWYRQTLGQGPEFLTYFQNEAQLEKSRLLSDRFSAERPKGSFSTLEIQRTEQGDSAMYLCASSLGTGSNSPLHFGNGTRLTVT.

The V gene is TRBV11-3, the J gene TRBJ2-3; D remains unclear. Deletions cut 5 bases from V and 6 bases from J, with 15 bases between. Germline V CDR1 and CDR2: SGHNT, YENEEA. The CDR3 spans 14 residues. The CDR3 bases are TGTGCCAGCAGCCGTTCGGACGGCGAGGATACGCAGTATTTT. Translated, it gives CASSRSDGEDTQYF.

The J gene is TRBJ2-3, the V gene TRBV28; no clear D gene. From germline, CDR1 is MDHEN and CDR2 SYDVKM. The CDR3 spans 15 residues. Trimming took off 7 bases at V and 3 bases at J, with 17 bases between the two ends. In DNA, the CDR3 is TGTGCCAGCACCAACGCCCCTTTGAGGACAGATACGCAGTATTTT. Its translation: CASTNAPLRTDTQYF.

This clonotype has a handful of counts. The gene calls are TRBV6-2 or TRBV6-3 and TRBJ2-1; D may be TRBD1 (7 bases). CDR3 length: 14 residues. Trimming removed 6 bases from V and 10 bases from J, with 19 bases in between. Germline V gene data show CDR1 as MNHEY and CDR2 as SVGEGT. CDR3 nucleotide sequence: TGTGCCAGCAGGAAGGCAGGGGGGTTCTTGGAGCAGTTCTTC. This translates into CASRKAGGFLEQFF.

This clonotype was recorded at least ten times. The genes are TRBV5-1 and TRBJ2-7, with D tentatively TRBD1 or TRBD2 (6 bases each). The CDR3 totals 15 residues. The V end was cut by 5 bases, the J end by 2 bases, with 17 bases between. Germline V gene data show CDR1 as SGHRS and CDR2 as YFSETQ. The CDR3 is CASSWGAGEAYEQYV. The CDR3 coding sequence is TGCGCCAGCAGTTGGGGGGCAGGGGAGGCCTACGAGCAGTACGTC.

The rearrangement joins TRBV4-1 to TRBJ1-5; a weak D match, TRBD1 (5 bases). The V gene's germline CDR1 is MGHRA and CDR2 YSYEKL. The V end was cut by 4 bases, the J end by 9 bases, with 13 bases between. This CDR3 comprises 13 residues. CDR3 protein: CASSPGVAGPQHF. CDR3 sequence (DNA): TGCGCCAGCAGCCCGGGGGTAGCTGGGCCCCAGCATTTT.

The DNA for the CDR3 is TGTGCCAGCAGGCGGACAGGCGGCAATCAGCCCCAGCATTTT. Residues: CASRRTGGNQPQHF. This rearrangement joins TRBV6-5 to TRBJ1-5; 7 bases are shared with TRBD1. CDR3 length equals 14 residues. Germline CDR1 reads MNHEY; CDR2 reads SVGAGI. After removal of 6 bases from V and 2 bases from J, the junction contained 4 bases not matched to a gene.

This clonotype was observed a few times. This chain uses TRBV12-3 or TRBV12-4 with TRBJ2-5, with unresolved D. The V end lost 7 bases, the J end lost 5 bases, and 8 bases lay between the germline ends. The CDR3 runs to 11 residues. The CDR3 region has the DNA TGTGCCAGCACCTCCCGTGAGACCCAGTACTTC. Translated, it gives CASTSRETQYF.

The chain uses TRBV7-9 and TRBJ1-2; D gene unclear. The CDR3 has 13 amino acids. Between the trimmed V and J ends, which lost 3 bases and 2 bases, there was a span of 7 bases. Germline loops: CDR1 SEHNR, CDR2 FQNEAQ (reference sequence). The CDR3 nucleotides read TGTGCCAGCAGCTTGGGAGAGAACTATGGCTACACCTTC. Encoded protein: CASSLGENYGYTF.

This rearrangement joins TRBV4-1 to TRBJ1-5; tentative D call: TRBD1 (5 bases). Germline lookup yields CDR1 MGHRA and CDR2 YSYEKL. V lost 3 bases and J 5 bases, leaving 20 bases between the germline ends. The CDR3 is 17 amino acids. CDR3 coding DNA: TGCGCCAGCAGCCATTTTCCAGGGCCGCGACGGGATCAGCCCCAGCATTTT. This translates into CASSHFPGPRRDQPQHF.

This clonotype was recorded many times. The chain has TRBV6-2 or TRBV6-3 and TRBJ1-1, with a weak D call TRBD1 (6 bases). V gave up 7 bases and J gave up 1 base, with 13 bases separating them. This CDR3 has 14 residues. Per germline, CDR1 MNHEY and CDR2 SVGEGT. This chain's CDR3 is CASKTGLGNTEAFF. The CDR3 nucleotides are TGTGCCAGCAAAACAGGGCTGGGGAACACTGAAGCTTTCTTT.

This chain connects TRBV25-1 to TRBJ1-5; the match to TRBD1 covers 9 bases. Germline V gene sequence: CDR1 MGHDK, CDR2 SYGVNS. V was pared by 4 bases and J by 6 bases, with 7 bases of the junction left unmatched. The CDR3 is made up of 15 amino acids. As DNA, the CDR3 is TGTGCCAGCAGTGCCTTTCCGGGACAGGGTCAGCCCCAGCATTTT. Protein product: CASSAFPGQGQPQHF.

This clonotype was detected only a few times. The gene calls are TRBV20-1 and TRBJ1-2; D is ambiguous. The V end was cut by 5 bases, the J end by 4 bases, with 14 bases between. Germline V gene sequence: CDR1 DFQATT, CDR2 SNEGSKA (reference sequence). This CDR3 comprises 13 residues. Here the CDR3 reads CSAGRKSGYGYTF. The CDR3 nucleotides are TGCAGTGCTGGTCGGAAGTCGGGCTATGGCTACACCTTC.

This clonotype occurred a few times. This chain connects TRBV10-3 to TRBJ1-2; 8 nucleotides agree with TRBD1. The CDR3 runs to 15 residues. The J segment lost 3 bases and the V segment lost 4 bases, leaving 7 bases of the junction unmatched. The V gene's germline CDR1 is ENHRY and CDR2 SYGVKD. The CDR3 region is CAISGGQGWYYGYTF. DNA of the CDR3: TGTGCCATCAGTGGCGGACAGGGATGGTACTATGGCTACACCTTC.

In this sample, this clonotype turned up many times. The chain has TRBV3-1 and TRBJ2-5; 8 nucleotides align to TRBD2. Germline V gives CDR1 LGHDT, CDR2 YNNKEL (reference sequence). CDR3 size: 15 residues. V shed 3 bases, J shed 5 bases, and the junction held 8 bases outside the gene matches. The CDR3, as DNA: TGTGCCAGCAGCCATAGCGGGGCTATGGGGGAGACCCAGTACTTC. This gives the protein CASSHSGAMGETQYF.

This clonotype was counted a few times. The chain has TRBV11-2 and TRBJ1-1; 11 bases align to TRBD1. The junction had 11 bases not matched to a gene; V was cut back by 4 bases and J by 4 bases. This CDR3 spans 17 amino acids. Germline V gene data show CDR1 as SGHAT and CDR2 as FQNNGV. The CDR3 bases are TGTGCCAGCAGCTCCCTCCCGGGACAGGGGGTGGGCACTGAAGCTTTCTTT. This translates into CASSSLPGQGVGTEAFF.